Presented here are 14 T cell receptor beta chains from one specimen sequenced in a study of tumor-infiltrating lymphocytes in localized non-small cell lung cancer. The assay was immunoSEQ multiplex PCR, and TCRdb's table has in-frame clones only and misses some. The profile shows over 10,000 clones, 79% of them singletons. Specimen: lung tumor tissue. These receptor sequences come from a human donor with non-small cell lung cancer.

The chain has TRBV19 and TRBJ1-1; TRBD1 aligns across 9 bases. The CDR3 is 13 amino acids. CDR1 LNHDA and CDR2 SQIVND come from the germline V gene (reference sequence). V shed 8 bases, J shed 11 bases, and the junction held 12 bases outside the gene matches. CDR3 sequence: CASRGQGSGMAFF. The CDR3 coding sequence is TGTGCCAGTCGGGGACAGGGTAGTGGAATGGCTTTCTTT.

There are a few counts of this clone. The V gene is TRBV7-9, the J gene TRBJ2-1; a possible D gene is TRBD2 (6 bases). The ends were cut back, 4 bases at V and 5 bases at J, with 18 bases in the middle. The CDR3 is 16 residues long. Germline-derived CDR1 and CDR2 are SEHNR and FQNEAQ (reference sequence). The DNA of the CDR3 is TGTGCCAGCAGCTCCCGGGACTCAAAAGACAACAATGAGCAGTTCTTC. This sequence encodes CASSSRDSKDNNEQFF.

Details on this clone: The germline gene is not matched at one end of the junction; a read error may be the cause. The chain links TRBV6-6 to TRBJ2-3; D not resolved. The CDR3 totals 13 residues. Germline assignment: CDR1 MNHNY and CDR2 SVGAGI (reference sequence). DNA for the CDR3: TGTGCCAGCAGTTACTCAGTAGCAGGCTGGAACCTCTTT. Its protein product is CASSYSVAGWNLF.

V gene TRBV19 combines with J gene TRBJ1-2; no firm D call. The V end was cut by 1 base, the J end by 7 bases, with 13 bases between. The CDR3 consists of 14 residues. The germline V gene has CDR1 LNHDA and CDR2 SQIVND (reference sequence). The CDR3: CASSIATDTGGYTF. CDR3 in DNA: TGTGCCAGTAGTATAGCAACAGATACCGGTGGCTACACCTTC.

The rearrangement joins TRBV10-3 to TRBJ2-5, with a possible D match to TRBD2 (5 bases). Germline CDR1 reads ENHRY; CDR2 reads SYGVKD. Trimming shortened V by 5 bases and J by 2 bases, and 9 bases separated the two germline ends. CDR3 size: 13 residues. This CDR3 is CAISTRGQETQYF. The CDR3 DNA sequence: TGTGCCATCAGTACTCGGGGTCAAGAGACCCAGTACTTC.

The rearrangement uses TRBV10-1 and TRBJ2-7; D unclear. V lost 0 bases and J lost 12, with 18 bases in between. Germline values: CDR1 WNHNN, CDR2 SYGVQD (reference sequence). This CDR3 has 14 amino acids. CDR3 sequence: CASSESPRNSLLYF. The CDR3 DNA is TGCGCCAGCAGTGAGTCGCCCCGGAACTCCCTGCTGTACTTC.

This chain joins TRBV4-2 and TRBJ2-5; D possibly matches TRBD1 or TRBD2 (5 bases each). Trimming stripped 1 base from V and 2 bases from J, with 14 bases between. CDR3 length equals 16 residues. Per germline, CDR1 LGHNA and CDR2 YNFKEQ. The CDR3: CASSQAYGGDQETQYF. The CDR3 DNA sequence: TGTGCCAGCAGCCAAGCTTATGGGGGTGATCAAGAGACCCAGTACTTC.

CDR3 sequence (DNA): TGTGCCAGCAGCGTAGAAGGGAATCAGAATTCACCCCTCCACTTT. This sequence encodes CASSVEGNQNSPLHF. The V call is TRBV9, the J call TRBJ1-6; D is undetermined. The ends were cut back, 0 bases at V and 7 bases at J, with 11 bases in the middle. Germline V gives CDR1 SGDLS, CDR2 YYNGEE. The CDR3 sequence is 15 residues long.

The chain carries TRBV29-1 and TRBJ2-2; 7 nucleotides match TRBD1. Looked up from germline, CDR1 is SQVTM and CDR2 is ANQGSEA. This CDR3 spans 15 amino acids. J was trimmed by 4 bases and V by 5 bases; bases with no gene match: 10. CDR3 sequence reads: CSVKSPGQRTGELFF. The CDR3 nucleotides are TGCAGCGTTAAATCACCGGGACAGCGCACCGGGGAGCTGTTTTTT.

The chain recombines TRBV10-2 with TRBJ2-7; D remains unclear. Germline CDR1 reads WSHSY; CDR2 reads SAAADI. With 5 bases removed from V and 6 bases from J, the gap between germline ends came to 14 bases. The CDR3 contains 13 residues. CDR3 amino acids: CASSIGDGIEQYF. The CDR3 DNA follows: TGCGCCAGCAGTATTGGGGATGGGATCGAGCAGTACTTC.

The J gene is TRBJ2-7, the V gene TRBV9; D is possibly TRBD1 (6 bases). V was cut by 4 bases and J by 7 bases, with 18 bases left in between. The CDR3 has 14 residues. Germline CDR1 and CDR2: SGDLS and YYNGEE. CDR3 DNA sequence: TGTGCCAGCAGCCCCAGACAGGACAAGCTGGAGCAGTACTTC. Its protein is CASSPRQDKLEQYF.

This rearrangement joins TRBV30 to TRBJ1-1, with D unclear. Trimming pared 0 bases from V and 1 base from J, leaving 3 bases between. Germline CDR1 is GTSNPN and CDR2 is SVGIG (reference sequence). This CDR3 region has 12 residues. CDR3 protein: CAWSVGNTEAFF. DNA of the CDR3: TGTGCCTGGAGTGTCGGGAACACTGAAGCTTTCTTT.

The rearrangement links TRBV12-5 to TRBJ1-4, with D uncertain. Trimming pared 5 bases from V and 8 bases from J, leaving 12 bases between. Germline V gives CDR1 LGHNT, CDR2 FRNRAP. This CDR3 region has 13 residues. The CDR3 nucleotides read TGTGCTAGTGGTCGCGGACCGCCGGAAAAACTGTTTTTT. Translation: CASGRGPPEKLFF.

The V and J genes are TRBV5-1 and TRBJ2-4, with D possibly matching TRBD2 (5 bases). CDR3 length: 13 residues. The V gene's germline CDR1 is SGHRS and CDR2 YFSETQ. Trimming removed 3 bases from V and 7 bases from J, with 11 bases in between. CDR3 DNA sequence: TGCGCCAGCAGCTCCGGGAACATTAACATTCAGTACTTC. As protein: CASSSGNINIQYF.